The rows below give T cell receptor beta chains drawn from one sample of a study of T-cell reconstitution after alpha-beta-depleted transplantation in children. MiXCR, applied by TCRdb to the PCR reads, yields one record per CDR3 protein. The repertoire holds about 130,000 distinct CDR3 sequences, with approximately 8.7% as singletons. This material consisted of PBMCs, mostly from graft donor cells, taken 180 days after TCRalphabeta/CD19-depleted stem cell transplant. These receptor sequences come from a girl less than two years old who had a stem cell transplant for combined immunodeficiency, so the T cells may come from the graft donor. CDR3s include the opening cysteine and the closing phenylalanine or tryptophan. Each record gives: V gene, D gene, J gene, clone size, CDR3 length, CDR3 DNA, CDR3 protein. The D gene is left open where the match is weak. Clone size is shown for a subset of rows, as once, few, many or a class of expanded clone.

v_call: TRBV5-5
d_call: NA
j_call: TRBJ2-7
clone_size: NA
cdr3_length: 15
cdr3_nt: TGTGCCAGCAGCTTCAGGGTAGGTTTGTTATACGAGCAGTACTTC
cdr3_aa: CASSFRVGLLYEQYF

v_call: TRBV9
d_call: NA
j_call: TRBJ2-2
clone_size: many
cdr3_length: 12
cdr3_nt: TGTGCCAGCAGCGTAAACACCGGGGAGCTGTTTTTT
cdr3_aa: CASSVNTGELFF

v_call: TRBV13
d_call: TRBD2
j_call: TRBJ2-7
clone_size: many
cdr3_length: 16
cdr3_nt: TGTGCCAGCAGCTTAGGCCAGCGGGGTTTCTCCTACGAGCAGTACTTC
cdr3_aa: CASSLGQRGFSYEQYF

v_call: TRBV5-4
d_call: NA
j_call: TRBJ2-5
clone_size: NA
cdr3_length: 15
cdr3_nt: TGTGCCAGCAGCTTGTCAGGCGGGGTATATGAGACCCAGTACTTC
cdr3_aa: CASSLSGGVYETQYF

v_call: TRBV4-3
d_call: NA
j_call: TRBJ1-2
clone_size: many
cdr3_length: 15
cdr3_nt: TGCGCCAGCAGCCAAGATCTGGGACGTTCATATGGCTACACCTTC
cdr3_aa: CASSQDLGRSYGYTF

v_call: TRBV4-2
d_call: TRBD2
j_call: TRBJ2-7
clone_size: NA
cdr3_length: 16
cdr3_nt: TGTGCCAGCAGCCAAGACCCTAGCGGGTCCTCCTACGAGCAGTACTTC
cdr3_aa: CASSQDPSGSSYEQYF

v_call: TRBV6-1
d_call: TRBD1
j_call: TRBJ1-1
clone_size: NA
cdr3_length: 14
cdr3_nt: TGTGCCAGCAGCAGCCGGGACAGGGGTGCTGAAGCTTTCTTT
cdr3_aa: CASSSRDRGAEAFF

v_call: TRBV6-5
d_call: TRBD1
j_call: TRBJ1-2
clone_size: few
cdr3_length: 14
cdr3_nt: TGTGCCAGCAGTTATCCTACAGGGGTCGGTGGCTACACCTTC
cdr3_aa: CASSYPTGVGGYTF

v_call: TRBV24-1
d_call: NA
j_call: TRBJ2-6
clone_size: NA
cdr3_length: 16
cdr3_nt: TGTGCCACCAGTGGGGGTATTGTTTCTGGGGCCAACGTCCTGACTTTC
cdr3_aa: CATSGGIVSGANVLTF

v_call: TRBV7-2
d_call: NA
j_call: TRBJ1-5
clone_size: few
cdr3_length: 16
cdr3_nt: TGTGCCAGCAGCTTAGGGGCCCAGGGAAGCAATCAGCCCCAGCATTTT
cdr3_aa: CASSLGAQGSNQPQHF

v_call: TRBV29-1
d_call: TRBD2
j_call: TRBJ2-7
clone_size: few
cdr3_length: 14
cdr3_nt: TGCAGCGTTGCCAGACTAGCGGCTTCCTACGAGCAGTACTTC
cdr3_aa: CSVARLAASYEQYF

v_call: TRBV20-1
d_call: TRBD1
j_call: TRBJ1-3
clone_size: few
cdr3_length: 14
cdr3_nt: TGCAGTGCTGTGACAGGGAGCTCTGGAAACACCATATATTTT
cdr3_aa: CSAVTGSSGNTIYF

v_call: TRBV12-3/TRBV12-4
d_call: NA
j_call: TRBJ1-6
clone_size: NA
cdr3_length: 17
cdr3_nt: TGTGCCAGCAGTTTATTTACAGAGAGCTCCTATAATTCACCCCTCCACTTT
cdr3_aa: CASSLFTESSYNSPLHF

v_call: TRBV7-3
d_call: NA
j_call: TRBJ2-3
clone_size: NA
cdr3_length: 13
cdr3_nt: TGTGCCAGCAGCTCTGTTAGCACAGATACGCAGTATTTT
cdr3_aa: CASSSVSTDTQYF

v_call: TRBV29-1
d_call: TRBD1
j_call: TRBJ2-5
clone_size: many
cdr3_length: 12
cdr3_nt: TGCAGCGGAACAGGGGTAGAAGAGACCCAGTACTTC
cdr3_aa: CSGTGVEETQYF

v_call: TRBV5-1
d_call: TRBD1
j_call: TRBJ2-1
clone_size: many
cdr3_length: 15
cdr3_nt: TGCGCCAGTTACAGGGGGCGAAGCTCCTACAATGAGCAGTTCTTC
cdr3_aa: CASYRGRSSYNEQFF

v_call: TRBV6-5
d_call: NA
j_call: TRBJ2-1
clone_size: few
cdr3_length: 13
cdr3_nt: TGTGCCAGCAGTTACTCCGAGGGAAATGAGCAGTTCTTC
cdr3_aa: CASSYSEGNEQFF

v_call: TRBV21-1
d_call: NA
j_call: TRBJ2-3
clone_size: NA
cdr3_length: 16
cdr3_nt: TGTGCCAGCAGCAAAGGAGTAAGGGGGCGTACAGATACGCGGTATTTT
cdr3_aa: CASSKGVRGRTDTRYF

v_call: TRBV11-2
d_call: TRBD1
j_call: TRBJ2-7
clone_size: few
cdr3_length: 14
cdr3_nt: TGTGCCAGCAGCACTTCGACAGGGCCCTACGAGCAGTACTTC
cdr3_aa: CASSTSTGPYEQYF

v_call: TRBV12-3/TRBV12-4
d_call: TRBD1
j_call: TRBJ2-2
clone_size: many
cdr3_length: 16
cdr3_nt: TGTGCCAGCAACCCCCTTGGGACAGGGGGCCCCGGGGAGCTGTTTTTT
cdr3_aa: CASNPLGTGGPGELFF

v_call: TRBV27
d_call: NA
j_call: TRBJ2-4
clone_size: few
cdr3_length: 17
cdr3_nt: TGTGCCAGCAGTTTCTTAGGCAGGGGCTTGGCCAAAAACATTCAGTACTTC
cdr3_aa: CASSFLGRGLAKNIQYF

v_call: TRBV20-1
d_call: NA
j_call: TRBJ2-5
clone_size: NA
cdr3_length: 10
cdr3_nt: TGCAGTGCAAGTACAGGGACCCAGTACTTC
cdr3_aa: CSASTGTQYF

v_call: TRBV3-1
d_call: TRBD2
j_call: TRBJ2-1
clone_size: few
cdr3_length: 16
cdr3_nt: TGTGCCAGCAGCCCCAGACTAGCGGGAGGAACAAATGAGCAGTTCTTC
cdr3_aa: CASSPRLAGGTNEQFF

v_call: TRBV18
d_call: TRBD1
j_call: TRBJ2-1
clone_size: few
cdr3_length: 15
cdr3_nt: TGTGCCAGCTCAGACTTGGGACAGTCCTACAATGAGCAGTTCTTC
cdr3_aa: CASSDLGQSYNEQFF

v_call: TRBV6-5
d_call: TRBD1
j_call: TRBJ1-2
clone_size: NA
cdr3_length: 15
cdr3_nt: TGTGCCAGCAGTTTCACTCGGACAGGGAGGGATGGCTACACCTTC
cdr3_aa: CASSFTRTGRDGYTF

v_call: TRBV20-1
d_call: TRBD2
j_call: TRBJ2-1
clone_size: few
cdr3_length: 15
cdr3_nt: TGCAGTGCTCATCCCGGGACTAGCGGGAGTTATGAGCAGTTCTTC
cdr3_aa: CSAHPGTSGSYEQFF

v_call: TRBV4-3
d_call: NA
j_call: TRBJ2-7
clone_size: many
cdr3_length: 15
cdr3_nt: TGCGCCAGCAGCCAAGAGGGGGACGTGCCCTACGAGCAGTACTTC
cdr3_aa: CASSQEGDVPYEQYF

v_call: TRBV20-1
d_call: NA
j_call: TRBJ2-3
clone_size: NA
cdr3_length: 15
cdr3_nt: TGCAGTGCTAGAGATCTGCGGGATAGCACAGATACGCAGTATTTT
cdr3_aa: CSARDLRDSTDTQYF

v_call: TRBV7-2
d_call: TRBD1
j_call: TRBJ2-7
clone_size: NA
cdr3_length: 15
cdr3_nt: TGTGCCAGCAGCCCCCGGACAGGGGGAACCTACGAGCAGTACTTC
cdr3_aa: CASSPRTGGTYEQYF

v_call: TRBV7-2
d_call: TRBD2
j_call: TRBJ2-1
clone_size: few
cdr3_length: 14
cdr3_nt: TGTGCCAGCAGGTCCTCCGGGACTAACAATGAGCAGTTCTTC
cdr3_aa: CASRSSGTNNEQFF